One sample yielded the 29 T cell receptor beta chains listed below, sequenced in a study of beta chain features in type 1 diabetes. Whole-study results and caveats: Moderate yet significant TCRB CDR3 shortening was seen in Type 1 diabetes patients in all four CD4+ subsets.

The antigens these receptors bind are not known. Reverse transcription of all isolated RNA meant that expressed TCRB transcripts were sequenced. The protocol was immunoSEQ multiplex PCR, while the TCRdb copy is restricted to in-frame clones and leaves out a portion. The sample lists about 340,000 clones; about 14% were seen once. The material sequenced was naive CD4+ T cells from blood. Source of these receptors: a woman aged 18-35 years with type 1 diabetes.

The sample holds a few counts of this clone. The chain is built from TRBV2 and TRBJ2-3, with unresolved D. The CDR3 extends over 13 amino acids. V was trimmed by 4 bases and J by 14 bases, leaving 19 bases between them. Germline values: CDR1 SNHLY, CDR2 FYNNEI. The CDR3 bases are TGTGCCAGCAGTGGAGGTGACCGGTCCCCCAGGTATTTT. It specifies CASSGGDRSPRYF.

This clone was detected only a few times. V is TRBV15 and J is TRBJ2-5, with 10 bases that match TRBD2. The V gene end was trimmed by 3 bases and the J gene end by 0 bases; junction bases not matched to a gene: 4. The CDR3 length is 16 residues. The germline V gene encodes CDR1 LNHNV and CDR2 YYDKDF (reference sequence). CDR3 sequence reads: CATSSGLAEYQETQYF. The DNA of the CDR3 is TGTGCCACCAGCAGTGGACTAGCGGAGTACCAAGAGACCCAGTACTTC.

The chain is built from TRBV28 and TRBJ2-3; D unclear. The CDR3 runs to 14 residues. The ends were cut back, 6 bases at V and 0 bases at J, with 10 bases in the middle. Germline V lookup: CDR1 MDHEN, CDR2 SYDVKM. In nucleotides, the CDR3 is TGTGCCAGCAGGTTGCCCAGGAGCACAGATACGCAGTATTTT. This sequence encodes CASRLPRSTDTQYF.

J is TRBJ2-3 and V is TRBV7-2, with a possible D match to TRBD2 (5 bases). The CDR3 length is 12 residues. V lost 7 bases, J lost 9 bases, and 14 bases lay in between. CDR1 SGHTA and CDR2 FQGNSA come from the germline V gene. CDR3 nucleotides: TGTGCCAGCACCCTGGGGAGAGGCACGCAGTATTTT. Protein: CASTLGRGTQYF.

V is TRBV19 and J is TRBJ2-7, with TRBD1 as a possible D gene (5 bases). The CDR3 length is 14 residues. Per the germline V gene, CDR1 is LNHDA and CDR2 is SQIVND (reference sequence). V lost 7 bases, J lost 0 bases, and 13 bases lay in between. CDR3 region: CASKKLDSSYEQYV. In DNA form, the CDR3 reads TGTGCCAGTAAGAAACTCGACAGCTCCTACGAGCAGTACGTC.

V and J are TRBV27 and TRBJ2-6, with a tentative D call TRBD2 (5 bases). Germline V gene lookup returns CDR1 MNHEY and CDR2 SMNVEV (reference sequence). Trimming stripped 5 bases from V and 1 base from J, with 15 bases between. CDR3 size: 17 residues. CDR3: CASSREARGSGANVLTF. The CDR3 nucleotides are TGTGCCAGCAGTCGCGAAGCCCGGGGATCTGGGGCCAACGTCCTGACTTTC.

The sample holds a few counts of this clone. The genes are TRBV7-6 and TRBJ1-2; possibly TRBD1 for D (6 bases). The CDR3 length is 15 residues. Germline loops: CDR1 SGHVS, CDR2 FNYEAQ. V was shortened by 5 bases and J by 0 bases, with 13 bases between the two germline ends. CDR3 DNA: TGTGCCAGCAGCCCGGGGAGGGGGACTAACTATGGCTACACCTTC. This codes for CASSPGRGTNYGYTF. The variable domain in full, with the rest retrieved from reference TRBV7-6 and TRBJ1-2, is GAGVSQSPRYKVTKRGQDVALRCDPISGHVSLYWYRQALGQGPEFLTYFNYEAQQDKSGLPNDRFSAERPEGSISTLTIQRTEQRDSAMYRCASSPGRGTNYGYTFGSGTRLTVV.

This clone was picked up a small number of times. CDR3 sequence reads: CAWSGGGPPDTQYF. Here the CDR3 DNA reads TGTGCCTGGAGTGGGGGAGGCCCCCCGGATACGCAGTATTTT. V usage is TRBV30 and J usage is TRBJ2-3; perhaps TRBD2 as D (6 bases). CDR3 length: 14 residues. The V end was cut by 1 base, the J end by 6 bases, with 14 bases between. Germline values: CDR1 GTSNPN, CDR2 SVGIG (reference sequence).

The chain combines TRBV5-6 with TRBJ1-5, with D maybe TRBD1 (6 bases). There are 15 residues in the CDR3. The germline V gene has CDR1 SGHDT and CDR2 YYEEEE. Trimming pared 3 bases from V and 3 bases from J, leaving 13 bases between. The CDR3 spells CASSYRDWDNQPQHF. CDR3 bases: TGTGCCAGCAGCTACAGGGATTGGGACAATCAGCCCCAGCATTTT.

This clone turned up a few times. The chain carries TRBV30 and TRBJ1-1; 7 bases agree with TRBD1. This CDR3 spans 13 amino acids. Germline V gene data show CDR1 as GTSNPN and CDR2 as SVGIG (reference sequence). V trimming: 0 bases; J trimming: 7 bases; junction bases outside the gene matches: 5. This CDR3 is CAWSVGDSYEAFF. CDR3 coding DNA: TGTGCCTGGAGTGTGGGGGACAGCTATGAAGCTTTCTTT.

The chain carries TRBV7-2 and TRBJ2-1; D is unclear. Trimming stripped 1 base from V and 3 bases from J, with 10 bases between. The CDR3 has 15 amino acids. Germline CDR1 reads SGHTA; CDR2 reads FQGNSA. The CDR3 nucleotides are TGTGCCAGCAGCTTAGGATCGTCCTACTACAATGAGCAGTTCTTC. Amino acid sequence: CASSLGSSYYNEQFF.

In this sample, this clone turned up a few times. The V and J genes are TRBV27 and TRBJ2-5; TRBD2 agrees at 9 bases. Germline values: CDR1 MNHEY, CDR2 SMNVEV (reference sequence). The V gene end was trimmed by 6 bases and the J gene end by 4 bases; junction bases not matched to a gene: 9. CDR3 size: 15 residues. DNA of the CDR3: TGTGCCAGCAGCCGCGGCCTAGCGGGAAGAGAGACCCAGTACTTC. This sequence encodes CASSRGLAGRETQYF.

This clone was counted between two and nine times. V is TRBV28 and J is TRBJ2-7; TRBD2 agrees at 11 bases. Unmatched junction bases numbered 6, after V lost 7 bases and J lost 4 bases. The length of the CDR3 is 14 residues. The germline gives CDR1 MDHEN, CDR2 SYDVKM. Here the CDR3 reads CASITSGRGYEQYF. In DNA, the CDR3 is TGTGCCAGCATAACTAGCGGGAGAGGGTACGAGCAGTACTTC.

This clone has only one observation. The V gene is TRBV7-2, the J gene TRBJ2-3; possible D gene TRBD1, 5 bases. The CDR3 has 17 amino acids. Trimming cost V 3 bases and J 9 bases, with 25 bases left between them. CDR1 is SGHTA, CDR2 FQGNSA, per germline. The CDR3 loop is CASSLVKGVTDTGTQYF. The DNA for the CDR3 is TGTGCCAGCAGCTTGGTTAAAGGAGTCACCGACACAGGAACGCAGTATTTT.

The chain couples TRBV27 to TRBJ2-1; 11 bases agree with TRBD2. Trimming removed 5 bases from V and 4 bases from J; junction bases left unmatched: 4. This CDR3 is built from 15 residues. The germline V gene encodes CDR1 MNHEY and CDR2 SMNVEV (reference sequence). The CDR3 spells CASSPRLAGYNEQFF. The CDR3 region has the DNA TGTGCCAGCAGTCCTCGACTAGCGGGATACAATGAGCAGTTCTTC.

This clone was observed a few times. The CDR3 sequence: CASSFGTGEGYTF. The CDR3 DNA follows: TGTGCCAGCAGTTTTGGGACAGGGGAGGGCTACACCTTC. V usage is TRBV28 and J usage is TRBJ1-2, with TRBD1 identical over 10 bases. With V trimmed by 3 bases and J by 8 bases, 3 bases remained unmatched. The CDR3 is 13 residues long. Germline lookup yields CDR1 MDHEN and CDR2 SYDVKM.

The CDR3 here is CASSDPSADTQYF. The CDR3 DNA follows: TGTGCCAGCAGTGATCCTAGTGCAGATACGCAGTATTTT. V and J are TRBV25-1 and TRBJ2-3; the D is unclear. The ends were cut back, 3 bases at V and 4 bases at J, with 8 bases in the middle. Germline CDR1 is MGHDK and CDR2 is SYGVNS. The CDR3 is 13 residues long. The full variable domain, completed using reference TRBV25-1 and TRBJ2-3, is EADIYQTPRYLVIGTGKKITLECSQTMGHDKMYWYQQDPGMELHLIHYSYGVNSTEKGDLSSESTVSRIRTEHFPLTLESARPSHTSQYLCASSDPSADTQYFGPGTRLTVL.

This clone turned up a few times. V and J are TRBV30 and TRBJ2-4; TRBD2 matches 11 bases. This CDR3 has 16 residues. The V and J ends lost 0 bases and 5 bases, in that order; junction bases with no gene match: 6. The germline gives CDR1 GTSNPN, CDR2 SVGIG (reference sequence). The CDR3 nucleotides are TGTGCCTGGAGTGTAGTAGCGGGAGGGCCCGAAAACATTCAGTACTTC. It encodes CAWSVVAGGPENIQYF.

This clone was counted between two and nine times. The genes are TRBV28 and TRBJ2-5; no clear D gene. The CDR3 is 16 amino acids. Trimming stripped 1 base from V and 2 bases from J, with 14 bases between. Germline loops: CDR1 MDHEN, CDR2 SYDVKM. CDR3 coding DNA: TGTGCCAGCAGTTTATATGGTAGAGAAAAGCAAGAGACCCAGTACTTC. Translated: CASSLYGREKQETQYF.

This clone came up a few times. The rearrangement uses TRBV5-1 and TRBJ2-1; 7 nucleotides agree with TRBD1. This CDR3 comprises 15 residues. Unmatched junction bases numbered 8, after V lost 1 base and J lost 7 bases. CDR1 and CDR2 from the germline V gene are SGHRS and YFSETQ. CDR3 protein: CASSLNEGAWNEQFF. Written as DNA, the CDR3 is TGCGCCAGCAGCTTGAATGAGGGGGCGTGGAATGAGCAGTTCTTC.

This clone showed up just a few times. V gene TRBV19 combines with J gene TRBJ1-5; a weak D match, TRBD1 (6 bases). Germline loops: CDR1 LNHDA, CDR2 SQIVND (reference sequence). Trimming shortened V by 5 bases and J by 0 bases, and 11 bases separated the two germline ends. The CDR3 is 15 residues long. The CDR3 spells CASSLQGYSNQPQHF. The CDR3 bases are TGTGCCAGTAGTCTACAGGGTTATAGCAATCAGCCCCAGCATTTT.

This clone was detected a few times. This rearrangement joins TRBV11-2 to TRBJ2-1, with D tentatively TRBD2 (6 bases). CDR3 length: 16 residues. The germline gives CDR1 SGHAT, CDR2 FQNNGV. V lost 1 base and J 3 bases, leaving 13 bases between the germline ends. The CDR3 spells CASSLVSGGFYNEQFF. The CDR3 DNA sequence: TGTGCCAGCAGCTTAGTCTCCGGAGGGTTCTACAATGAGCAGTTCTTC.

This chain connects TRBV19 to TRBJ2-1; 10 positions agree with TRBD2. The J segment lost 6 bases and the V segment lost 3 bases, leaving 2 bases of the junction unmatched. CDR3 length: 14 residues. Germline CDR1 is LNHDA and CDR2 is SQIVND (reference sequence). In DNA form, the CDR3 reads TGTGCCAGTAGTATGGTAGCGGGAGGCAATGAGCAGTTCTTC. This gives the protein CASSMVAGGNEQFF.

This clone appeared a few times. The CDR3 DNA sequence: TGTGCCAGCAGCTTTTCTGGGACAGGGAACACTGAAGCTTTCTTT. This gives the protein CASSFSGTGNTEAFF. This rearrangement joins TRBV7-9 to TRBJ1-1, with 8 bases fitting TRBD1. The junction had 4 bases not matched to a gene; V was cut back by 3 bases and J by 1 base. Germline loops: CDR1 SEHNR, CDR2 FQNEAQ (reference sequence). The CDR3 consists of 15 residues.

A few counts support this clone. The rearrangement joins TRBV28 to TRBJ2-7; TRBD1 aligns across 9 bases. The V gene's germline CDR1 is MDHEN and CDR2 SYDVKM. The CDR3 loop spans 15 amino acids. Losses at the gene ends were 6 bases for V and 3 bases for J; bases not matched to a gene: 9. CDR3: CASRYNRGLHYEQYF. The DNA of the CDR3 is TGTGCCAGCAGATATAACAGGGGGCTGCACTACGAGCAGTACTTC.

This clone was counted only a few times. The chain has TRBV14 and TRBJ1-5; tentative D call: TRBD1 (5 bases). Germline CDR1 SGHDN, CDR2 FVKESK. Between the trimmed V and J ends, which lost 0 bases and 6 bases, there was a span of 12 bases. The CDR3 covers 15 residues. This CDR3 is CASSQDTGEAQPQHF. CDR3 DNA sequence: TGTGCCAGCAGCCAAGATACGGGGGAGGCTCAGCCCCAGCATTTT.

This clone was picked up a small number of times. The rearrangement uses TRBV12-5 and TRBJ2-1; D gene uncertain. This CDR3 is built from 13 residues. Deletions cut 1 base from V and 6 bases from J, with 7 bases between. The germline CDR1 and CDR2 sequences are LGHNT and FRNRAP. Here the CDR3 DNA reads TGTGCTAGTGGTTTGGCCCGACTCAATGAGCAGTTCTTC. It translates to CASGLARLNEQFF.

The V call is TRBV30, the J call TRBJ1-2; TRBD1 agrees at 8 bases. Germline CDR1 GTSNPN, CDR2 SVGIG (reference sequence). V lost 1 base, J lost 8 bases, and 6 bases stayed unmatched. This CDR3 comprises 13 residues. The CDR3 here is CAWSADRGEGYTF. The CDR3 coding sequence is TGTGCCTGGAGTGCTGACAGGGGAGAAGGCTACACCTTC. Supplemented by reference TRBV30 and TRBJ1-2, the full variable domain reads SQTIHQWPATLVQPVGSPLSLECTVEGTSNPNLYWYRQAAGRGLQLLFYSVGIGQISSEVPQNLSASRPQDRQFILSSKKLLLSDSGFYLCAWSADRGEGYTFGSGTRLTVV.

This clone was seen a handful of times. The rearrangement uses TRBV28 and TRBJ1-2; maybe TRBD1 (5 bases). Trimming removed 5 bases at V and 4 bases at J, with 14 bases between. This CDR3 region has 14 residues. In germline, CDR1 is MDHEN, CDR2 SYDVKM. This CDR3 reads CASSVQGPLYGYTF. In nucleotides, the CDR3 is TGTGCCAGCAGTGTCCAGGGCCCCCTCTATGGCTACACCTTC.